This T cell receptor beta chain was documented in a study of identical twins. Overall study findings and caveats: Invariant MAIT and iNKT cells may have partly biased zero-insertion analyses. Memory repertoires showed no such pattern, whereas abundant cord blood beta clonotypes carried fewer insertions.

A template switching step contributed a universal primer site, while unique molecular identifiers were present in the cDNA. TCRdb passed the 5' RACE reads through MiXCR, listing each CDR3 protein once. This sample has approximately 700,000 distinct CDR3 sequences, with roughly 6% found just once. The V and J ends lost 3 bases and 4 bases respectively, with 21 bases between them. This CDR3 is 17 amino acids long. This clonotype was seen a handful of times. Its matching antigen is unknown. All donors comprised healthy Caucasians. The chain is built from TRBV12-3 or TRBV12-4 and TRBJ1-2; D is unclear. The sequenced sample consisted of naive T cells sorted from blood. The receptor's source is a man younger than 35 in good health. The DNA for the CDR3 is TGTGCCAGCAGTTTGGACCTCGAAACCCCTATAGGCTATGGCTACACCTTC. Amino acid sequence: CASSLDLETPIGYGYTF.